This T cell receptor beta chain was identified in a study of T-cell reconstitution after alpha-beta-depleted transplantation in children. This clonotype showed up many times. Preparing the TCRbeta library involved the use of unique molecular identifiers. TCRdb itself ran the PCR reads through MiXCR, one entry per CDR3 protein. The sample records 280,000 or so distinct CDR3 sequences, 9.5% to 13% being singletons. Specimen: peripheral blood, collected 180 days after TCRalphabeta/CD19-depleted stem cell transplant. This clonotype was sampled from a male patient between 2 and 10 years old who had a stem cell transplant for chronic granulomatous disease, so the T cells may come from the graft donor.

The CDR3 loop reads CSARGLSYEQYF. DNA of the CDR3: TGCAGTGCTAGAGGACTCTCCTACGAGCAGTACTTC. The chain carries TRBV20-1 and TRBJ2-7; D gene uncertain. This CDR3 region has 12 residues. Trimming took 1 base from V and 0 from J, leaving 4 bases between them. Germline V gives CDR1 DFQATT, CDR2 SNEGSKA (reference sequence).